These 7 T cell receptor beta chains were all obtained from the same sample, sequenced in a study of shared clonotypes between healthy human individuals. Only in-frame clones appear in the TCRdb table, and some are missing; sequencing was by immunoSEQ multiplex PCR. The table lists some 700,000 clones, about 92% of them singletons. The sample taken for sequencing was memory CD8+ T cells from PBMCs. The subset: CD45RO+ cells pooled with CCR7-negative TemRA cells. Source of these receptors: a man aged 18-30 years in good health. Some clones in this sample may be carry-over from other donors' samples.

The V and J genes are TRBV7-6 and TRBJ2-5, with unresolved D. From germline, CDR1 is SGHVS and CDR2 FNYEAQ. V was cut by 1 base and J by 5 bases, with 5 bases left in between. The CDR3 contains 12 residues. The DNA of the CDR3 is TGTGCCAGCAGCTTAGAATCTGAGACCCAGTACTTC. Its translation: CASSLESETQYF.

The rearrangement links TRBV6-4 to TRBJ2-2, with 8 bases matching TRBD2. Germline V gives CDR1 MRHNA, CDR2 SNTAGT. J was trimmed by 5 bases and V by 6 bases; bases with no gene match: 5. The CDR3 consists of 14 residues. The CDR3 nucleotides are TGTGCCAGCAGCGAACTAGCGGCTACCGGGGAGCTGTTTTTT. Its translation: CASSELAATGELFF.

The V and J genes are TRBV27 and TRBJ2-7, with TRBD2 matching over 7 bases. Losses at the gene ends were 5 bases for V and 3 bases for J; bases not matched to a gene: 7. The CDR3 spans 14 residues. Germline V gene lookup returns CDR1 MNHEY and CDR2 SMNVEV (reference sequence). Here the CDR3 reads CASSLGLEVYEQYF. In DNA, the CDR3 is TGTGCCAGCAGTCTAGGACTAGAGGTCTACGAGCAGTACTTC.

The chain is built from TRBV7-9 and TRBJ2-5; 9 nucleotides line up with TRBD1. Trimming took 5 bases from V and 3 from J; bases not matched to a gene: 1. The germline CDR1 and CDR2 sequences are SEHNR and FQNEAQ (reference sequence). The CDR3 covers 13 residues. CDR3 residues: CASSRDREETQYF. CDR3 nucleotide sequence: TGTGCCAGCAGCAGGGACAGGGAAGAGACCCAGTACTTC.

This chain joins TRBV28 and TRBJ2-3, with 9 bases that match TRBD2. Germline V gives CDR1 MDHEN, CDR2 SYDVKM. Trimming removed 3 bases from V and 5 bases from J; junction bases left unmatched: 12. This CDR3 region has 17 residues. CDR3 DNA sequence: TGTGCCAGCAGTTTCCCCCTGCGGGAGGGACGGGGAGATACGCAGTATTTT. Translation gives CASSFPLREGRGDTQYF.

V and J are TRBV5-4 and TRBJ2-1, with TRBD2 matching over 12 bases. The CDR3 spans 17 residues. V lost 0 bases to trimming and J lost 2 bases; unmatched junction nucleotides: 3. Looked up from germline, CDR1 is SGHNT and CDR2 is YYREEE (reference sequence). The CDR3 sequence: CASSLVASGRAYNEQFF. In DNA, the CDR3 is TGTGCCAGCAGCTTGGTGGCTAGCGGGAGGGCCTACAATGAGCAGTTCTTC.

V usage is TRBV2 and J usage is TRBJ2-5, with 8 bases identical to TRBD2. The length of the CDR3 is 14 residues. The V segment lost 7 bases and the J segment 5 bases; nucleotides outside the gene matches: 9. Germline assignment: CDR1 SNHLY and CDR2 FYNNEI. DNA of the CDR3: TGTGCCAGCACCTCCGGGACTAGTGAGGAGACCCAGTACTTC. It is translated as CASTSGTSEETQYF.